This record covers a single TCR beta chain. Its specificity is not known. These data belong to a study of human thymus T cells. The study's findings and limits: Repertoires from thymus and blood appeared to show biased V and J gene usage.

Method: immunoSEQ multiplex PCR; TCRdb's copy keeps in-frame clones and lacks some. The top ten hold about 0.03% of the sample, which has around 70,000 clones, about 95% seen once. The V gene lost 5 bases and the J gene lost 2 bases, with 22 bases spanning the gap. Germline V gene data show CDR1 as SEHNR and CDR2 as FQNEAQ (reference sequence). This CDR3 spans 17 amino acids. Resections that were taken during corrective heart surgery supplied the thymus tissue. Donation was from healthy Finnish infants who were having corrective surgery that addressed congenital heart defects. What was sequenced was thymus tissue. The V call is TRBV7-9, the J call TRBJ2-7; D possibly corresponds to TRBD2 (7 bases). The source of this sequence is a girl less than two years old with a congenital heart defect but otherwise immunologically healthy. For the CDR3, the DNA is TGTGCCAGCAGCCTGGGGGGGCTAGTTTTACCCCCCTACGAGCAGTACTTC. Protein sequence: CASSLGGLVLPPYEQYF.